Below are 30 T cell receptor beta chains sequenced from a single sample in a study of T cells in tumors after PD-1 blockade. The data were produced by immunoSEQ multiplex PCR, yet TCRdb's version contains in-frame clones alone and is incomplete. In the table there are about 59,000 clones, roughly 75% of which are singletons. Here the sequenced sample was PBMCs, taken before anti-PD-1 treatment. These receptors were taken from a human donor with basal cell carcinoma.

The chain has TRBV3-1 (or the pseudogene TRBV3-2) and TRBJ1-1; D is undetermined. The V end lost 4 bases, the J end lost 0 bases, and 9 bases lay between the germline ends. The CDR3 extends over 14 amino acids. Per germline, CDR1 LGHDT and CDR2 YNNKEL (reference sequence). The CDR3 is CASSLRVLNTEAFF. In DNA, the CDR3 is TGTGCCAGCAGCCTCCGGGTCCTGAACACTGAAGCTTTCTTT.

The chain is built from TRBV27 and TRBJ2-7, with 9 positions matching TRBD1. Germline V gene data show CDR1 as MNHEY and CDR2 as SMNVEV (reference sequence). The J segment lost 4 bases and the V segment lost 8 bases, leaving 9 bases of the junction unmatched. The CDR3 is made up of 14 amino acids. CDR3 nucleotides: TGTGCCAGCGGTGACAGGGGGGCTTTTTACGAGCAGTACTTC. Its translation: CASGDRGAFYEQYF.

V is TRBV6-6 and J is TRBJ1-1, with D unclear. Germline CDR1 reads MNHNY; CDR2 reads SVGAGI (reference sequence). There are 9 residues in the CDR3. Trimming removed 2 bases at V and 11 bases at J, with 3 bases between. CDR3 loop: CASSYPAFF. CDR3 bases: TGTGCCAGCAGTTACCCGGCTTTCTTT.

V and J are TRBV29-1 and TRBJ2-5; 7 bases agree with TRBD2. Germline V gene lookup returns CDR1 SQVTM and CDR2 ANQGSEA. The V segment lost 4 bases and the J segment 2 bases; nucleotides outside the gene matches: 4. The CDR3 sequence is 13 residues long. The CDR3 reads CSVAGTTQETQYF. CDR3 coding DNA: TGCAGCGTTGCCGGGACTACACAAGAGACCCAGTACTTC.

The V call is TRBV7-8, the J call TRBJ2-7; D not certain. The CDR3 is 13 residues long. Germline CDR1 SGHVS, CDR2 FQNEAQ. V gave up 5 bases and J gave up 1 base, with 9 bases separating them. The CDR3 DNA sequence: TGTGCCAGCAGCCACACACCTTCCTACGAGCAGTACTTC. It translates to CASSHTPSYEQYF.

CDR3 DNA sequence: TGCGCCAGCCATTTACAGGGGTCTCAAGAGACCCAGTACTTC. Its protein product is CASHLQGSQETQYF. V usage is TRBV10-1 and J usage is TRBJ2-5; 7 nucleotides align to TRBD1. Germline CDR1 is WNHNN and CDR2 is SYGVQD (reference sequence). The CDR3 spans 14 residues. V lost 8 bases to trimming and J lost 2 bases; unmatched junction nucleotides: 8.

The CDR3: CASSLKGDTQYF. CDR3 DNA sequence: TGTGCCAGCAGCTTAAAGGGAGATACGCAGTATTTT. This sequence joins TRBV7-3 and TRBJ2-3; D call uncertain. CDR1 is SGHTA and CDR2 is FQGTGA in the germline V gene. V was trimmed by 1 base and J by 5 bases, leaving 4 bases between them. The CDR3 runs to 12 residues.

J is TRBJ1-4 and V is TRBV19, with 7 bases aligning to TRBD1. Germline V gives CDR1 LNHDA, CDR2 SQIVND (reference sequence). The CDR3 spans 14 residues. The V gene end was trimmed by 4 bases and the J gene end by 8 bases; junction bases not matched to a gene: 7. DNA of the CDR3: TGTGCCAGTAGTACCACAGGGGCCTACGAAAAACTGTTTTTT. Amino acids: CASSTTGAYEKLFF.

The chain employs TRBV3-1 (or the pseudogene TRBV3-2) and TRBJ2-3, with a tentative D call TRBD1 (6 bases). Trimming removed 4 bases at V and 3 bases at J, with 11 bases between. This CDR3 has 14 residues. Germline V gene lookup returns CDR1 LGHDT and CDR2 YNNKEL (reference sequence). CDR3 sequence reads: CASSPFQGTDTQYF. The CDR3, as DNA: TGTGCCAGCAGCCCCTTCCAGGGGACAGATACGCAGTATTTT.

This chain uses TRBV3-1 (or the pseudogene TRBV3-2) with TRBJ2-1; D is undetermined. This CDR3 contains 15 residues. Germline V gene lookup returns CDR1 LGHDT and CDR2 YNNKEL (reference sequence). The V gene lost 3 bases and the J gene lost 5 bases, with 14 bases spanning the gap. The CDR3 bases are TGTGCCAGCAGCCAGGCTCCCCTAGGCCACAATGAGCAGTTCTTC. Translated: CASSQAPLGHNEQFF.

V usage is TRBV27 and J usage is TRBJ1-1; D is possibly TRBD1 (6 bases). Germline-derived CDR1 and CDR2 are MNHEY and SMNVEV (reference sequence). The CDR3 runs to 13 residues. Trimming stripped 6 bases from V and 1 base from J, with 9 bases between. The CDR3 here is CASSVDRNTEAFF. CDR3 coding DNA: TGTGCCAGCAGCGTGGACAGGAACACTGAAGCTTTCTTT.

This rearrangement joins TRBV29-1 to TRBJ1-1; unclear D gene. CDR1 and CDR2 from the germline V gene are SQVTM and ANQGSEA. The length of the CDR3 is 9 residues. With 8 bases removed from V and 3 bases from J, the gap between germline ends came to 4 bases. The CDR3 DNA sequence: TGCAGCACCGACACTGAAGCTTTCTTT. Protein product: CSTDTEAFF.

This chain links TRBV6-4 with TRBJ1-6, with 8 bases aligning to TRBD1. CDR3 length: 14 residues. V dropped 6 bases and J dropped 13; count of bases not matched to a gene: 11. Germline CDR1 MRHNA, CDR2 SNTAGT. CDR3 loop: CASRTWTGQVPLHF. The DNA of the CDR3 is TGTGCCAGCAGGACTTGGACAGGGCAAGTCCCCCTCCACTTT.

The chain employs TRBV11-1 and TRBJ2-1; 8 nucleotides line up with TRBD2. After removal of 5 bases from V and 1 base from J, the junction contained 7 bases not matched to a gene. The CDR3 contains 16 residues. Germline assignment: CDR1 SGHAT and CDR2 FQDESV (reference sequence). The CDR3 loop is CASSLGGGGSYNEQFF. CDR3 DNA: TGTGCCAGCAGCCTAGGCGGCGGGGGGTCCTACAATGAGCAGTTCTTC.

The gene calls are TRBV29-1 and TRBJ1-2, with D possibly being TRBD1 (6 bases). The CDR3 totals 17 residues. V was trimmed by 0 bases and J by 1 base, leaving 18 bases between them. The V gene's germline CDR1 is SQVTM and CDR2 ANQGSEA. CDR3 sequence reads: CSVEDLGTPTRNYGYTF. CDR3 sequence (DNA): TGCAGCGTTGAAGATCTTGGGACACCTACCCGTAACTATGGCTACACCTTC.

This clone was seen ten or more times. The V gene is TRBV10-3, the J gene TRBJ1-1; the D gene is possibly TRBD1 (5 bases). This CDR3 is built from 11 residues. CDR1 is ENHRY and CDR2 is SYGVKD in the germline V gene. V was cut by 11 bases and J by 4 bases, with 11 bases left in between. CDR3 residues: CASGQGTEAFF. The CDR3 DNA reads as TGTGCCTCAGGACAAGGCACTGAAGCTTTCTTT.

The V gene is TRBV29-1, the J gene TRBJ2-7; D remains unclear. This CDR3 comprises 14 residues. Trimming cost V 6 bases and J 0 bases, with 15 bases left between them. Germline V gene data show CDR1 as SQVTM and CDR2 as ANQGSEA. CDR3 protein: CSVKFVPSSYEQYF. Here the CDR3 DNA reads TGCAGCGTCAAGTTTGTTCCCAGCTCCTACGAGCAGTACTTC.

The chain has TRBV2 and TRBJ2-1; D assignment may be TRBD1 or TRBD2 (6 bases each). Germline V CDR1 and CDR2: SNHLY, FYNNEI. Between the trimmed V and J ends, which lost 4 bases and 2 bases, there was a span of 15 bases. This CDR3 spans 16 amino acids. In DNA form, the CDR3 reads TGTGCCAGCAGTGCCGGGGGCGGGGCCACCTACAATGAGCAGTTCTTC. It codes for CASSAGGGATYNEQFF.

This chain uses TRBV5-1 with TRBJ1-1; D ambiguous. CDR3 length: 13 amino acids. Trimming left V 0 bases short and J 0 bases short, with 3 bases between. CDR1 SGHRS and CDR2 YFSETQ come from the germline V gene. The CDR3 region is CASSLGMNTEAFF. DNA for the CDR3: TGCGCCAGCAGCTTGGGGATGAACACTGAAGCTTTCTTT.

The CDR3 region has the DNA TGTGCCAGCAGCGCCTTTGGACTCCCCACCGGGGAGCTGTTTTTT. As protein: CASSAFGLPTGELFF. V and J are TRBV9 and TRBJ2-2; possible D gene TRBD2, 5 bases. The V gene lost 3 bases and the J gene lost 4 bases, with 13 bases spanning the gap. This CDR3 spans 15 amino acids. Germline V gene lookup returns CDR1 SGDLS and CDR2 YYNGEE.

This sequence joins TRBV6-5 and TRBJ2-5; weak D call: TRBD2 (7 bases). The V end lost 7 bases, the J end lost 1 base, and 13 bases lay between the germline ends. Per the germline V gene, CDR1 is MNHEY and CDR2 is SVGAGI. The CDR3 totals 14 residues. CDR3 protein: CASTKGGSQETQYF. CDR3 coding DNA: TGTGCCAGCACTAAGGGGGGGAGCCAAGAGACCCAGTACTTC.

In this sample, this clone turned up a few times. The chain employs TRBV7-9 and TRBJ2-7; 12 bases fit TRBD2. The CDR3 length is 17 residues. V dropped 5 bases and J dropped 7; count of bases not matched to a gene: 15. The V gene's germline CDR1 is SEHNR and CDR2 FQNEAQ (reference sequence). This CDR3 is CASSPLGASGGAEEQYF. CDR3 coding DNA: TGTGCCAGCAGCCCCCTTGGGGCTAGCGGGGGGGCAGAAGAGCAGTACTTC.

This clone was picked up one time. The chain couples TRBV14 to TRBJ1-1; no firm D call. The CDR3 spans 12 residues. V was pared by 1 base and J by 5 bases, with 5 bases between. The germline V gene has CDR1 SGHDN and CDR2 FVKESK. DNA for the CDR3: TGTGCCAGCAGCCAAGTTAGGACTGAAGCTTTCTTT. Residues: CASSQVRTEAFF.

DNA for the CDR3: TGCGCCAGCAGCTTCGGGGGGCCCACAGATACGCAGTATTTT. Translating it yields CASSFGGPTDTQYF. The chain is built from TRBV5-1 and TRBJ2-3; D is possibly TRBD2 (7 bases). Germline values: CDR1 SGHRS, CDR2 YFSETQ. Trimming removed 2 bases from V and 2 bases from J, with 9 bases in between. The CDR3 spans 14 residues.

This rearrangement joins TRBV14 to TRBJ1-6, with unresolved D. This CDR3 is built from 13 residues. Germline values: CDR1 SGHDN, CDR2 FVKESK. Trimming removed 0 bases from V and 9 bases from J, with 6 bases in between. The CDR3 nucleotides are TGTGCCAGCAGCCAAGATCTGGGTTCACCCCTCCACTTT. Translating it yields CASSQDLGSPLHF.

The chain combines TRBV7-6 with TRBJ1-1; no reliable D call. Germline V lookup: CDR1 SGHVS, CDR2 FNYEAQ. Deletions cut 0 bases from V and 1 base from J, with 9 bases between. CDR3 length equals 15 residues. Here the CDR3 reads CASSLAPDSNTEAFF. CDR3 sequence (DNA): TGTGCCAGCAGCTTAGCGCCCGACTCGAACACTGAAGCTTTCTTT.

This clone was observed once. The chain has TRBV7-2 and TRBJ2-2; TRBD1 matches at 8 bases. The CDR3 extends over 15 amino acids. In germline, CDR1 is SGHTA, CDR2 FQGNSA. Trimming removed 5 bases from V and 3 bases from J; junction bases left unmatched: 5. The CDR3 DNA follows: TGTGCCAGCAGCCGGGACAGGACTGACACCGGGGAGCTGTTTTTT. It specifies CASSRDRTDTGELFF. The full variable domain, its missing parts supplied by reference TRBV7-2 and TRBJ2-2, is GAGVSQSPSNKVTEKGKDVELRCDPISGHTALYWYRQSLGQGLEFLIYFQGNSAPDKSGLPSDRFSAERTGGSVSTLTIQRTQQEDSAVYLCASSRDRTDTGELFFGEGSRLTVL.

The chain employs TRBV7-2 and TRBJ2-7, with TRBD1 matching 7 bases. The CDR3 covers 15 residues. After removal of 0 bases from V and 3 bases from J, the junction contained 5 bases not matched to a gene. Germline V CDR1 and CDR2: SGHTA, FQGNSA. The CDR3 sequence: CASSLAGQRNYEQYF. The CDR3 DNA is TGTGCCAGCAGCTTAGCGGGACAGAGGAACTACGAGCAGTACTTC.

The chain couples TRBV20-1 to TRBJ1-3, with D unclear. The CDR3 covers 14 residues. Between the trimmed V and J ends, which lost 3 bases and 0 bases, there was a span of 9 bases. Germline V gene lookup returns CDR1 DFQATT and CDR2 SNEGSKA (reference sequence). This CDR3 reads CSASITSSGNTIYF. Here the CDR3 DNA reads TGCAGTGCTAGTATCACGAGCTCTGGAAACACCATATATTTT.

This clone was observed once. The chain recombines TRBV10-1 with TRBJ2-3; TRBD2 agrees at 12 bases. The CDR3 length is 15 residues. The junction had 4 bases not matched to a gene; V was cut back by 5 bases and J by 4 bases. In germline, CDR1 is WNHNN, CDR2 SYGVQD (reference sequence). CDR3 bases: TGCGCCAGCAGTCTGACTAGCGGGGGCGCAGATACGCAGTATTTT. Residues: CASSLTSGGADTQYF.